This paragraph reports one T cell receptor (beta chain). The antigen it binds to is not known. Per-base qualities were not stored, and no clone one base away is much larger. The sample is drawn from a study of T cell repertoires in ileal Crohn's disease (dated by TCRdb to the late 2010s). For the study in its entirety: The median duration of disease was 7.5 to 9.5 years, and at the time of surgery less than 40% of patients were active smokers. Every patient underwent surgery because of a complication, which was stricturing disease in roughly 60% of cases and penetrating disease in approximately 40%. Postoperative therapy was given to about half of the patients, with thiopurines administered to some 10 patients and anti-TNF agents administered to some 17 patients. TCR repertoire analysis was performed in around 61 Crohn's disease patients drawn from a prospective multicentre cohort. Running in parallel with the study was a multicentre cohort set up to find predictors of early endoscopic recurrence following ileocolonic resection. A Rutgeerts score higher than i0 was the definition used for endoscopic postoperative recurrence. A total of roughly 150 mucosal samples from roughly 60 patients were sequenced, collected from several sites on the surgical specimen as well as at postoperative endoscopy. On the study overall, not on this receptor specifically: A significantly higher proportion of clonal expansions was observed in active smokers at surgery than in non-smokers (about 25% vs 20%, p=0.02). Only a subgroup of patients, of unstated size, had their mucosal CD4 and CD8 T cells sorted and sequenced. Compared with CD4 T cells, sorted CD8 T cells held more high-frequency clones, which suggests that the mucosal expansions were mostly CD8. Endoscopic recurrence was linked to a higher percentage of high-frequency clones at surgery, and recurrence occurred in every patient whose clonality exceeded 26.8% (18/57).

Adults with ileal or ileocolonic Crohn's disease for whom ileocolonic resection was indicated were considered eligible. Before DNA extraction, whole ileal mucosal biopsies were kept frozen at -80 degrees C. Genomic DNA was isolated from frozen whole biopsies using a TRizol-based method, and the DNA was quantified with a NanoDrop 2000 spectrophotometer. For commercial TCRB immunosequencing, approximately 460 nanograms of biopsy DNA were submitted for each sample. A two-step, amplification bias-controlled multiplex PCR was used by Adaptive Biotechnology to amplify CDR3 regions from genomic DNA. Primers covering every V and J gene segment were used in the first PCR, while barcodes and Illumina adapters were added in the second PCR. CDR3 libraries were sequenced using an Illumina instrument. The paper's processing steps were these. Vendor-provided pipelines were combined with custom analysis of raw data in R/Bioconductor under R version 3.3.0. Clonality, which ranges from 0 to 1, was calculated as the inverse of the normalised Shannon entropy across all productive clones. The repertoire share taken up by the top 100 clones defined high-frequency clones, and only clones that passed a 95% confidence test were kept. Overlap between samples was measured with the Morisita-Horn index, while repertoire diversity was measured with the Simpson index. TCRdb obtained this table from immuneACCESS and retained in-frame rearrangements with V and J assigned. These tables miss some clones; where compared with another copy, unresolved V genes account for less than half of the shortfall, and the remainder is unexplained. That table gives V, J and clone size, and the DNA gave D and trimming. Present in this sample are some 6,200 clones, over 70% of which were seen just once. The ten largest clones take up around 14% of the sample.

Its CDR3 holds 15 amino acids, cysteine through phenylalanine. Only CDR3 DNA remains: 45 bases, in frame from the first base. Germline trimming: 0 bases from V, 7 bases from J; junction bases outside gene matches: 3. Reading the germline V gene gives CDR1 SGDLS and CDR2 YYNGEE. Sample: ileal tissue. The chain links TRBV9 with TRBJ2-1, and 11 junctional nucleotides match TRBD1. The TCR was taken from an adult with Crohn's disease. CDR3 region: CASSVADRGLNEQFF. The DNA is as follows: TGTGCCAGCAGCGTAGCGGACAGGGGGCTGAATGAGCAGTTCTTC.